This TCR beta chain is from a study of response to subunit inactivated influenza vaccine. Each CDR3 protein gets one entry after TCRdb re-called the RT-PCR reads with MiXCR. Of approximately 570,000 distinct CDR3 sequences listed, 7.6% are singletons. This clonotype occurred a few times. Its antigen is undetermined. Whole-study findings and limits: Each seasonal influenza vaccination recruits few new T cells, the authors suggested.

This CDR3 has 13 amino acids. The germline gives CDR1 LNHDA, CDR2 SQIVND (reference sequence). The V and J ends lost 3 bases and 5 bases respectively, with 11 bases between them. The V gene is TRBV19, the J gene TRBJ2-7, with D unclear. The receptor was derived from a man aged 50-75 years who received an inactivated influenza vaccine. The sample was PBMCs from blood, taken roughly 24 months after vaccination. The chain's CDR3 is CASSMVWLNEQYF. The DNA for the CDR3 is TGTGCCAGTAGTATGGTTTGGTTGAACGAGCAGTACTTC.